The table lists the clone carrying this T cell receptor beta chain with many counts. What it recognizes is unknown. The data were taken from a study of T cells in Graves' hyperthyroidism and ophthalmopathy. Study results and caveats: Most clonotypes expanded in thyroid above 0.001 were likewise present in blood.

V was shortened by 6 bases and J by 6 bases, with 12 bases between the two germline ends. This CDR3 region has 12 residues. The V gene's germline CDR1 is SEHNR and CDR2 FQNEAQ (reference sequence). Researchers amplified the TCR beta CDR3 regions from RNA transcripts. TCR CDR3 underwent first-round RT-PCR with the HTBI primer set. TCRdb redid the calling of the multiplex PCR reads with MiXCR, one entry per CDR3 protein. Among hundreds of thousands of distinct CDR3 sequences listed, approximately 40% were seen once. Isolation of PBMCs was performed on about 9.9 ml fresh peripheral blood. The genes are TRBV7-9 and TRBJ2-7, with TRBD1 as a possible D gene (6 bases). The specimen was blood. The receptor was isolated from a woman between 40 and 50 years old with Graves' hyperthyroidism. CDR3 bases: TGTGCCAGCAGTTTCCAGGGGTCCGAGCAGTACTTC. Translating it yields CASSFQGSEQYF.